This T cell receptor (beta chain) was identified during a study of CD4 T cells in relation to SARS-CoV-2 and coronaviruses. Survey-level TCR-beta sequencing used DNA from CEF-cultured naive and memory CD4+ T cells. Repertoires were generated with immunoSEQ multiplex PCR, while TCRdb's copy carries only in-frame clones and drops some. The repertoire consists of 30,000 to 40,000 clones, with roughly 80% occurring once and the leading ten covering roughly 20%. Concerning this clone itself: Its specificity is unknown.

For less than eleven days, 10^5 sorted CD4+ cells grew with T cell-depleted PBMCs and CEF. Germline-derived CDR1 and CDR2 are SGHNT and YYREEE (reference sequence). CDR3 length: 15 residues. V was clipped by 3 bases and J by 2 bases; unmatched bases: 5. This sequence originates from an adult with COVID-19. The rearrangement links TRBV5-4 to TRBJ2-5, with 9 positions matching TRBD1. Sequenced input: memory CD4+ T cells from PBMCs, cultured in vitro. The CDR3 is CASSSKDRGQETQYF. DNA of the CDR3: TGTGCCAGCAGCTCGAAGGACAGGGGACAAGAGACCCAGTACTTC.